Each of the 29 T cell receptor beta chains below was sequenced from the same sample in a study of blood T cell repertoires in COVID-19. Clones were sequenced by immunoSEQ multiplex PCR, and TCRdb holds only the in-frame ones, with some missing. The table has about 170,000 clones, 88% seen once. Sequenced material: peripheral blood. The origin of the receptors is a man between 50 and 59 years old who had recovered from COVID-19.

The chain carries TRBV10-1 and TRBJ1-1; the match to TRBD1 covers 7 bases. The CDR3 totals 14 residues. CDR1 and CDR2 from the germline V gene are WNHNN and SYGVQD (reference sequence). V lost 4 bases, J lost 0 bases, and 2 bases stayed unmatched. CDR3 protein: CASSATGLNTEAFF. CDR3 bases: TGCGCCAGCAGTGCGACAGGGCTGAACACTGAAGCTTTCTTT.

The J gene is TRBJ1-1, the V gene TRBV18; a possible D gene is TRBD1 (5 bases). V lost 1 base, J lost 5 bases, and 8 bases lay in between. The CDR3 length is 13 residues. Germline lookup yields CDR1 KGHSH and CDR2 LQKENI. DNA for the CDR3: TGTGCCAGCTCACCACAGGGGTTGACTGAAGCTTTCTTT. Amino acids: CASSPQGLTEAFF.

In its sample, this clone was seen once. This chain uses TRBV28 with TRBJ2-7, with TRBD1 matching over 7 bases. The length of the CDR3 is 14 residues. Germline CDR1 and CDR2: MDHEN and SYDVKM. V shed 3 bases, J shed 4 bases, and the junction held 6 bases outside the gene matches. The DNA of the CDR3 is TGTGCCAGCAGTTTGACGAAGGGGGCGTACGAGCAGTACTTC. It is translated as CASSLTKGAYEQYF.

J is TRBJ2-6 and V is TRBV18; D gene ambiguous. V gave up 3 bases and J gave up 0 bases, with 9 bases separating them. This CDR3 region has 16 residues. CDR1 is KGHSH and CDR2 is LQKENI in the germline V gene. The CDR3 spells CASSPLRGSGANVLTF. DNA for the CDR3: TGTGCCAGCTCACCCTTGAGAGGCTCTGGGGCCAACGTCCTGACTTTC.

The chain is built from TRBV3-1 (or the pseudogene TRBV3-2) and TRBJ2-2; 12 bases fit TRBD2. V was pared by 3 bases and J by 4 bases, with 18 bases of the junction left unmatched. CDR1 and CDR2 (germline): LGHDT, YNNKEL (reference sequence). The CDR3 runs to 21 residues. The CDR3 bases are TGTGCCAGCAGCCATAGGAAAAACCGACTAGCGGGAGTTGACGGCACCGGGGAGCTGTTTTTT. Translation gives CASSHRKNRLAGVDGTGELFF.

CDR3 nucleotide sequence: TGTGCCTGGACCCGCCGACAGCCGATGAACACTGAAGCTTTCTTT. Its protein product is CAWTRRQPMNTEAFF. The V and J genes are TRBV30 and TRBJ1-1; the D gene is possibly TRBD1 (5 bases). Trimming removed 4 bases from V and 0 bases from J, with 15 bases in between. The germline V gene has CDR1 GTSNPN and CDR2 SVGIG (reference sequence). The CDR3 has 15 amino acids.

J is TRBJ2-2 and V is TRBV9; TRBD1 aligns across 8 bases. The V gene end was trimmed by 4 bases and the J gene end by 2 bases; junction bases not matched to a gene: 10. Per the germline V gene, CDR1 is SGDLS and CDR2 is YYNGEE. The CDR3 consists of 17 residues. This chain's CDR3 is CASSIPKDRDNTGELFF. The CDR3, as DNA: TGTGCCAGCAGCATTCCCAAGGACAGGGATAACACCGGGGAGCTGTTTTTT. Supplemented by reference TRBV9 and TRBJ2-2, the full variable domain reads DSGVTQTPKHLITATGQRVTLRCSPRSGDLSVYWYQQSLDQGLQFLIQYYNGEERAKGNILERFSAQQFPDLHSELNLSSLELGDSALYFCASSIPKDRDNTGELFFGEGSRLTVL.

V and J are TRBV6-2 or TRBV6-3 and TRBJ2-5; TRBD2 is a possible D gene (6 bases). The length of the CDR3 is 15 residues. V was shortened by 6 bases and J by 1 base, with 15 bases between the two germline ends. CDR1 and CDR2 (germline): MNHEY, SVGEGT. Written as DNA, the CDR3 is TGTGCCAGCAGCTCCTTTATGGGGGGCCAAGAGACCCAGTACTTC. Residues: CASSSFMGGQETQYF.

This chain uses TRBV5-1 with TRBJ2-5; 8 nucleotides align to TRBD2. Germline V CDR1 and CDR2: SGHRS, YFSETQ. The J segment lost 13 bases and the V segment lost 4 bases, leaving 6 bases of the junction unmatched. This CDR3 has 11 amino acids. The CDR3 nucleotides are TGCGCCAGCAGCCAAGGCGGGGGGCTGTACTTC. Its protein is CASSQGGGLYF.

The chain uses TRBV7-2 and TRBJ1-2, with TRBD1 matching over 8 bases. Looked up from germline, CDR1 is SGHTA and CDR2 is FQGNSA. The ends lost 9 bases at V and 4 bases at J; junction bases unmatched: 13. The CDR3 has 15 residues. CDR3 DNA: TGTGCCAGTTCAGAGCTCGACAGGGGTGCCTATGGCTACACCTTC. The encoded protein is CASSELDRGAYGYTF.

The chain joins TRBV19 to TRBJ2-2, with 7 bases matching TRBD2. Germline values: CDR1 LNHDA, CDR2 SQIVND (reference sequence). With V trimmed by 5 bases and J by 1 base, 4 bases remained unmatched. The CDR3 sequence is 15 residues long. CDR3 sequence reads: CASSSKRGNTGELFF. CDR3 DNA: TGTGCCAGTAGTTCAAAGCGGGGGAACACCGGGGAGCTGTTTTTT.

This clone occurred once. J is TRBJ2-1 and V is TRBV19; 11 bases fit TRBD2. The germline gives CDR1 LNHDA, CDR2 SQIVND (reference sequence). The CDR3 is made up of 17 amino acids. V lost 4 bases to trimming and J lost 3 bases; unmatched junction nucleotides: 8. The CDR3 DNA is TGTGCCAGTAGTAAGTCGGTGACTAGCGGGGTCTACAATGAGCAGTTCTTC. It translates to CASSKSVTSGVYNEQFF. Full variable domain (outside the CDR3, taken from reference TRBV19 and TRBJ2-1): DGGITQSPKYLFRKEGQNVTLSCEQNLNHDAMYWYRQDPGQGLRLIYYSQIVNDFQKGDIAEGYSVSREKKESFPLTVTSAQKNPTAFYLCASSKSVTSGVYNEQFFGPGTRLTVL.

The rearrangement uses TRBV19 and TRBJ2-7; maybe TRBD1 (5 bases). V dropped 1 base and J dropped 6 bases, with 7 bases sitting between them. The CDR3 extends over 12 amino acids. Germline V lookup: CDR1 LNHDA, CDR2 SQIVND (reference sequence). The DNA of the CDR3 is TGTGCCAGTAGTATAGCAGGGCTCGAGCAGTACTTC. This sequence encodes CASSIAGLEQYF.

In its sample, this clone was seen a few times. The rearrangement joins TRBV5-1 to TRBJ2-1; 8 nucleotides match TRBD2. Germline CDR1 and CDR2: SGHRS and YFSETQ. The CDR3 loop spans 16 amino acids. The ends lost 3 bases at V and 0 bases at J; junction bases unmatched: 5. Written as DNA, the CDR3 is TGCGCCAGCAGCTCCGGGGGGGTTTACTCCTACAATGAGCAGTTCTTC. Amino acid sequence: CASSSGGVYSYNEQFF.

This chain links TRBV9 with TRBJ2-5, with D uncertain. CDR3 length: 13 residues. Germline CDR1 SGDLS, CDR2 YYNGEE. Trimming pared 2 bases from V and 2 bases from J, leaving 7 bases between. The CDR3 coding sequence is TGTGCCAGCAGCGTGGCGGCACAAGAGACCCAGTACTTC. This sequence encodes CASSVAAQETQYF.

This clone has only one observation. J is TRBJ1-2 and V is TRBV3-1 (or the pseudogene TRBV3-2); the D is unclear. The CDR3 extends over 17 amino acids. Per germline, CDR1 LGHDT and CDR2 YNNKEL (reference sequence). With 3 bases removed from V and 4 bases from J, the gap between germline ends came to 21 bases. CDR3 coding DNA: TGTGCCAGCAGCCATGCAAACCGGGAGGTACTACTCTATGGCTACACCTTC. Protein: CASSHANREVLLYGYTF.

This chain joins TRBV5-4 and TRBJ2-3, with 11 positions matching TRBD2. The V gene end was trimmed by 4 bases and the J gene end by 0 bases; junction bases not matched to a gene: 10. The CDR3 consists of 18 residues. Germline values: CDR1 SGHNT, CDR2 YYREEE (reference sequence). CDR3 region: CASSPGVAGGQSTDTQYF. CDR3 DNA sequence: TGTGCCAGCAGCCCCGGGGTAGCGGGGGGGCAGAGCACAGATACGCAGTATTTT. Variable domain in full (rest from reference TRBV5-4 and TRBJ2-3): ETGVTQSPTHLIKTRGQQVTLRCSSQSGHNTVSWYQQALGQGPQFIFQYYREEENGRGNFPPRFSGLQFPNYSSELNVNALELDDSALYLCASSPGVAGGQSTDTQYFGPGTRLTVL.

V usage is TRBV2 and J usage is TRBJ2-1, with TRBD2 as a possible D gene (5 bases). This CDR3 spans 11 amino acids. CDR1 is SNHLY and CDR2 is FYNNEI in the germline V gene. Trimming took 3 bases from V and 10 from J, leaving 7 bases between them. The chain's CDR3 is CASSEREEQFF. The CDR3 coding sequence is TGTGCCAGCAGTGAGAGGGAAGAGCAGTTCTTC.

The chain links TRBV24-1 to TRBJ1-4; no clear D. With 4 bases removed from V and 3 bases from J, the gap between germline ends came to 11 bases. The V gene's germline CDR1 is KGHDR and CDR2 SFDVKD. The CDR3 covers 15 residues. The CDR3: CATSDGWGANEKLFF. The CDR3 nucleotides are TGTGCCACCAGTGACGGATGGGGAGCTAATGAAAAACTGTTTTTT.

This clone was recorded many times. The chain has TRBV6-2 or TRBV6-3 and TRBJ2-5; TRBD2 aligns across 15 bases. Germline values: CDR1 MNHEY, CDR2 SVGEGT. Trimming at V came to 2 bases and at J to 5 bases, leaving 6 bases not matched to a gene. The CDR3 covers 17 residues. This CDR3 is CASSYPGLAGGWETQYF. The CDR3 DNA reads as TGTGCCAGCAGTTACCCGGGACTAGCGGGGGGTTGGGAGACCCAGTACTTC.

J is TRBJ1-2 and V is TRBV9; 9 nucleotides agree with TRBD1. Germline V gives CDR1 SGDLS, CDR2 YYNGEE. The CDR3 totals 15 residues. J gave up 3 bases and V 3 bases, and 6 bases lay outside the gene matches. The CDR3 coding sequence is TGTGCCAGCAGCGGGAGGGACAGGGCGCACTATGGCTACACCTTC. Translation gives CASSGRDRAHYGYTF.

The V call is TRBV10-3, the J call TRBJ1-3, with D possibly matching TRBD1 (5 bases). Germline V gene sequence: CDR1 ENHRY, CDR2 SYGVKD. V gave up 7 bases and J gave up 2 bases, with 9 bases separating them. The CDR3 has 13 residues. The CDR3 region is CAIMVGPGNTIYF. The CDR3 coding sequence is TGTGCCATCATGGTGGGGCCTGGAAACACCATATATTTT.

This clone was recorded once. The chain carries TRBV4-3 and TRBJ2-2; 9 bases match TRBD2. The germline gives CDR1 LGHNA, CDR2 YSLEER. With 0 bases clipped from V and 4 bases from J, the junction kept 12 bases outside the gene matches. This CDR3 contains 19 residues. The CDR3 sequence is CASSQEGLAGTSGTGELFF. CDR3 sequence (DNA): TGCGCCAGCAGCCAAGAGGGTCTAGCGGGGACCTCGGGCACCGGGGAGCTGTTTTTT.

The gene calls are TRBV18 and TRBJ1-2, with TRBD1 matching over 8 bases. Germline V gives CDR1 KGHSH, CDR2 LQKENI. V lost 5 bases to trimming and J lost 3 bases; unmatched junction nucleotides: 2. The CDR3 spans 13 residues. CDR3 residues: CASSADRDYGYTF. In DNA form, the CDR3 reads TGTGCCAGCTCAGCGGACAGGGACTATGGCTACACCTTC.

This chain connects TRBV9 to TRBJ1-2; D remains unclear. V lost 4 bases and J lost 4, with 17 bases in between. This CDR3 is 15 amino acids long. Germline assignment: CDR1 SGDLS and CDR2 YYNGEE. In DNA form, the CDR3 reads TGTGCCAGCAGCCCGCCCGGGATGTCGGCCTATGGCTACACCTTC. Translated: CASSPPGMSAYGYTF.

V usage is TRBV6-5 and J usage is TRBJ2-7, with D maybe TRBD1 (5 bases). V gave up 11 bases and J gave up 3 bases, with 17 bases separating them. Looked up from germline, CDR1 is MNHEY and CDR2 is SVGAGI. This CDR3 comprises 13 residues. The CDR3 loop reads CAGCRAVGYEQYF. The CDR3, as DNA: TGTGCCGGGTGCAGGGCAGTTGGCTACGAGCAGTACTTC.

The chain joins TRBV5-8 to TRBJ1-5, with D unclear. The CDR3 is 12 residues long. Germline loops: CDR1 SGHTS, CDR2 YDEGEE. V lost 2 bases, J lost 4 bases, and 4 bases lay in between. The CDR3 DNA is TGTGCCAGCAGCTTTTATAATCAGCCCCAGCATTTT. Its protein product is CASSFYNQPQHF.

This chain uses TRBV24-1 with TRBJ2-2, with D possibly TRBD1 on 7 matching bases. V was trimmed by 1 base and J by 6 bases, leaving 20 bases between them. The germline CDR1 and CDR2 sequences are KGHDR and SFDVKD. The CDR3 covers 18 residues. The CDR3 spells CATSDFGGRDRASGELFF. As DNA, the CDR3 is TGTGCCACCAGTGATTTCGGGGGCCGTGACAGGGCGTCCGGGGAGCTGTTTTTT.

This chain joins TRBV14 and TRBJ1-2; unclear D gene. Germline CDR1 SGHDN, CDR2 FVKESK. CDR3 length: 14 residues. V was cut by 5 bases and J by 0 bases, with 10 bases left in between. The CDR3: CASSALTANYGYTF. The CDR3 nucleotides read TGTGCCAGCAGCGCCCTTACAGCTAACTATGGCTACACCTTC.